The T cell receptor (beta chain) described here comes from a study of blood T cell repertoires in COVID-19. Study as a whole: Some COVID-19 samples were acute and others convalescent; all came from the United States, Italy and Spain. Nucleic acid was either cDNA or gDNA, and it came from T cells, B-cell-depleted T cells, or PBMCs.

Germline CDR1 is SGDLS and CDR2 is YYNGEE. The CDR3 is 13 residues long. Trimming stripped 3 bases from V and 2 bases from J, with 8 bases between. Per the original methods: Researchers report that nucleated cell counts were estimated from reference gene primer amplification. The protocol was immunoSEQ multiplex PCR, while the TCRdb copy is restricted to in-frame clones and leaves out a portion. V and J calls and clone size are given by that table; D and trimming were obtained from the DNA. The sample contains 150,000 to 180,000 clones, roughly 80% of which appear only once. The gene calls are TRBV9 and TRBJ1-2, with D possibly being TRBD1 (6 bases). The clonotype comes from a woman aged 55-75 years with acute or convalescent COVID-19. Sequencing was carried out using peripheral blood. The DNA of the CDR3 is TGTGCCAGCAGCGCAACAGGGAACTATGGCTACACCTTC. Translating gives CASSATGNYGYTF.